The 7 T cell receptor beta chains in this list originate from one sample, sequenced in a study of Ad26.COV2.S vaccination and SARS-CoV-2 variants. Sequenced by immunoSEQ multiplex PCR; TCRdb stores in-frame clones only, minus some. The sample yields about 460,000 clones, 89% seen once. Stated treatment: some 20 received Ad26.COV2.S at low or high dose, single or two shots; several received placebo; per-sample allocation not given. Repertoires come from day 63 after the first vaccine or placebo injection. The sample consisted of peripheral blood, taken in a trial of Ad26.COV2.S vaccine versus placebo. The origin of the receptors is a person between 18 and 60 years old who received the Ad26.COV2.S COVID-19 vaccine or a placebo.

The CDR3 DNA reads as TGTGCCAGTAGTATAGGGCTATGGGAGGTAGCGGGCGAGGGACTAAATGAGCAGTTCTTC. It translates to CASSIGLWEVAGEGLNEQFF. The chain has TRBV19 and TRBJ2-1, with 7 bases lining up with TRBD2. Germline lookup yields CDR1 LNHDA and CDR2 SQIVND (reference sequence). CDR3 length equals 20 residues. V shed 1 base and J 7 bases; nucleotides not matched to a gene: 22.

The chain links TRBV4-2 to TRBJ2-2; D ambiguous. This CDR3 contains 15 residues. CDR1 LGHNA and CDR2 YNFKEQ come from the germline V gene. The V gene lost 3 bases and the J gene lost 4 bases, with 12 bases spanning the gap. The CDR3 region has the DNA TGTGCCAGCAGCCAGGATCCTCTACGCACCGGGGAGCTGTTTTTT. The encoded protein is CASSQDPLRTGELFF.

This chain connects TRBV7-9 to TRBJ2-1; 7 bases line up with TRBD1. Germline CDR1 is SEHNR and CDR2 is FQNEAQ (reference sequence). Trimming removed 8 bases from V and 10 bases from J; junction bases left unmatched: 11. The CDR3 runs to 13 residues. CDR3 DNA sequence: TGTGCCAGCGGTGGCGACCCGGGACAGGAGCAGTTCTTC. As protein: CASGGDPGQEQFF.

The chain uses TRBV11-3 and TRBJ2-1; either TRBD1 or TRBD2 may supply D (5 bases each). From germline, CDR1 is SGHNT and CDR2 YENEEA. The CDR3 extends over 13 amino acids. V was clipped by 5 bases and J by 6 bases, with 11 bases between them. DNA of the CDR3: TGTGCCAGCAGCCCGAGGGGAACCAATGAGCAGTTCTTC. It yields the protein CASSPRGTNEQFF.

The chain has TRBV14 and TRBJ2-7, with D possibly being TRBD1 (6 bases). The V end was cut by 2 bases, the J end by 0 bases, with 14 bases between. The CDR3 is made up of 16 amino acids. Germline V gene lookup returns CDR1 SGHDN and CDR2 FVKESK. Here the CDR3 reads CASSQLGQGISYEQYF. The CDR3 DNA reads TGTGCCAGCAGCCAATTAGGGCAGGGGATCTCCTACGAGCAGTACTTC.

V is TRBV4-2 and J is TRBJ2-7; a weak D match, TRBD2 (5 bases). Germline values: CDR1 LGHNA, CDR2 YNFKEQ. CDR3 length: 15 amino acids. The germline V and J ends were trimmed by 1 base and 0 bases, with 10 bases remaining between them. This CDR3 reads CASSQVSGISYEQYF. The CDR3 coding sequence is TGTGCCAGCAGCCAAGTCAGCGGAATCTCCTACGAGCAGTACTTC.

The rearrangement uses TRBV28 and TRBJ1-6; the D gene is possibly TRBD1 (6 bases). Germline CDR1 is MDHEN and CDR2 is SYDVKM. The germline V and J ends were trimmed by 3 bases and 7 bases, with 10 bases remaining between them. This CDR3 comprises 14 residues. DNA of the CDR3: TGTGCCAGCAGTTTGTACAGGGCGAATTCACCCCTCCACTTT. It is translated as CASSLYRANSPLHF.